This TCR beta chain came from a study of T cell responses to AZD1222 COVID-19 vaccine. Using immunoSEQ multiplex PCR, the repertoire was profiled, and TCRdb retains in-frame clones only, with some absent. The table includes about 160,000 clones, over 75% detected once. The CDR3 is 17 residues long. Trimming took off 1 base at V and 0 bases at J, with 14 bases between the two ends. Germline CDR1 reads LGHNA; CDR2 reads YNFKEQ. A note on this clone: Its specificity is not known.

Study-wide results and caveats: Spike-wide vaccine-associated CD4 TCRs dominated at 160-218 and 743-854. It was only after the peak T cell response that any repertoires were sampled. Epitopes outside B.1.351 and B.1.1.7 mutated regions reportedly drew nearly half of spike TCRs. Clonal diversity was possibly underestimated; the donors were predominantly white British and more often female.

The chain recombines TRBV4-2 with TRBJ2-3; D might be TRBD2 (5 bases). This clonotype was obtained from an adult in good health. The input for sequencing was peripheral blood, taken on day 0 of AZD1222 vaccination. DNA of the CDR3: TGTGCCAGCAGCCAAGCCGGGTGGGAGTCTAGCACAGATACGCAGTATTTT. Its protein is CASSQAGWESSTDTQYF.